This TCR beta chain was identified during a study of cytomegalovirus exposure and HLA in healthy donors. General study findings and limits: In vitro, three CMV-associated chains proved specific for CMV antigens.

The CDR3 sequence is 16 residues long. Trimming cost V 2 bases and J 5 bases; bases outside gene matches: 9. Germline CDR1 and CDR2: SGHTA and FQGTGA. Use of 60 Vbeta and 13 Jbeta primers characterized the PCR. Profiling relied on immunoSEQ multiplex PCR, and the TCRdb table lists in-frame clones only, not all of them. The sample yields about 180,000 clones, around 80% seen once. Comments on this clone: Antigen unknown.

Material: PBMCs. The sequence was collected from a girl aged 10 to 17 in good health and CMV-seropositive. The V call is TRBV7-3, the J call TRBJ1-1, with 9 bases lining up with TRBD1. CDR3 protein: CASSLGGTGISTEAFF. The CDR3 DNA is TGTGCCAGCAGCTTAGGAGGGACAGGGATCAGTACTGAAGCTTTCTTT.